This TCR beta chain was sequenced for a study of cytomegalovirus exposure and HLA in healthy donors. From germline, CDR1 is MNHNS and CDR2 SASEGT. V was clipped by 4 bases and J by 4 bases; unmatched bases: 6. The CDR3 is 14 amino acids. Vbeta (60) and Jbeta (13) primers were used in the PCR. The assay was immunoSEQ multiplex PCR, and TCRdb's table has in-frame clones only and misses some. The sample has some 130,000 clones, 65% to 90% seen once. Of note for this clone: Its antigen is currently unknown.

Broader study findings: Indistinguishability led to the exclusion of some V segments, TRBV6-2 and TRBV6-3 included.

The chain recombines TRBV6-1 with TRBJ2-7, with 8 positions matching TRBD1. The sequence was collected from a man between 18 and 35 years old in good health and CMV-seronegative. The sequenced sample was PBMCs. The CDR3 sequence is CASSVSGTGYEQYF. The CDR3 bases are TGTGCCAGCAGTGTCTCCGGGACAGGTTACGAGCAGTACTTC.